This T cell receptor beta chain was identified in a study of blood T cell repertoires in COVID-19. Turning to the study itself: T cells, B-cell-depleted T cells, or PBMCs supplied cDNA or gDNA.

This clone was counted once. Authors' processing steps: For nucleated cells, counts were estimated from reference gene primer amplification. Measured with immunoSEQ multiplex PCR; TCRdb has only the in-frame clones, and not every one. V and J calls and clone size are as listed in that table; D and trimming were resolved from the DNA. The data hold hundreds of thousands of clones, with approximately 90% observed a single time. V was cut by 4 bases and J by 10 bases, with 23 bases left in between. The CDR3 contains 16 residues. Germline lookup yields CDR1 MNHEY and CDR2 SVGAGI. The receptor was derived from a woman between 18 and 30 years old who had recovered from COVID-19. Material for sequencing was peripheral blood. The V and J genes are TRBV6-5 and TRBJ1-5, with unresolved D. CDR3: CASSSHPTATQSPQHF. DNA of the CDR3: TGTGCCAGCAGTTCCCACCCCACCGCCACCCAGTCCCCCCAGCATTTT.